The 19 T cell receptor beta chains below were found in one sample sequenced in a study of blood T cell repertoires in COVID-19. Assay used: immunoSEQ multiplex PCR; TCRdb lists only in-frame clones, some missing. The sample has under 300,000 clones; 85% to 90% are singletons. The sample comprised peripheral blood. Source of these receptors: a woman aged 70-85 years with active or convalescent COVID-19.

The chain has TRBV5-1 and TRBJ1-4; 7 bases line up with TRBD1. This CDR3 spans 14 amino acids. Germline CDR1 and CDR2: SGHRS and YFSETQ. The V segment lost 5 bases and the J segment 6 bases; nucleotides outside the gene matches: 7. The CDR3: CASRTGVGYEKLFF. Here the CDR3 DNA reads TGCGCCAGCAGAACAGGGGTTGGTTATGAAAAACTGTTTTTT.

This chain uses TRBV5-1 with TRBJ1-1; TRBD1 is a possible D gene (5 bases). The CDR3 covers 14 residues. Trimming left V 3 bases short and J 5 bases short, with 14 bases between. Germline CDR1 and CDR2: SGHRS and YFSETQ. The CDR3 coding sequence is TGCGCCAGCAGCTATCCAGGGAGGACGACTGAAGCTTTCTTT. Translation gives CASSYPGRTTEAFF.

The J gene is TRBJ1-1, the V gene TRBV2; maybe TRBD1 (5 bases). The CDR3 consists of 13 residues. CDR1 and CDR2 (germline): SNHLY, FYNNEI. Deletions cut 0 bases from V and 10 bases from J, with 12 bases between. The CDR3 sequence is CASSEARGGSAFF. The CDR3 DNA follows: TGTGCCAGCAGTGAAGCGCGGGGGGGTTCAGCTTTCTTT.

The CDR3 DNA is TGCAGCGCCCCAAGGGGGGCAGGGGGCGAGAGTGGCTACACCTTC. Residues: CSAPRGAGGESGYTF. The V gene is TRBV29-1, the J gene TRBJ1-2; 8 nucleotides line up with TRBD1. The CDR3 has 15 amino acids. Trimming removed 7 bases from V and 7 bases from J; junction bases left unmatched: 17. Germline values: CDR1 SQVTM, CDR2 ANQGSEA.

This clone has just one count. The gene calls are TRBV5-4 and TRBJ2-1, with D perhaps TRBD2 (5 bases). CDR3 length equals 14 residues. Trimming took off 1 base at V and 8 bases at J, with 13 bases between the two ends. Per germline, CDR1 SGHNT and CDR2 YYREEE (reference sequence). This CDR3 reads CASSLNPGRDEQFF. The CDR3 coding sequence is TGTGCCAGCAGCTTGAATCCGGGAAGGGATGAGCAGTTCTTC.

This clone was counted a few times. The chain carries TRBV19 and TRBJ1-5; the D is unclear. The CDR3 spans 15 residues. Per the germline V gene, CDR1 is LNHDA and CDR2 is SQIVND (reference sequence). V was cut by 2 bases and J by 1 base, with 9 bases left in between. The CDR3 DNA is TGTGCCAGTAGTATAAGACACCTCAGCAATCAGCCCCAGCATTTT. Encoded protein: CASSIRHLSNQPQHF.

For this clone: At the DNA level, this CDR3 is encoded by other sequences in the same sample as well. The V call is TRBV11-2, the J call TRBJ2-1; the D gene is possibly TRBD1 (6 bases). Per germline, CDR1 SGHAT and CDR2 FQNNGV. V gave up 0 bases and J gave up 7 bases, with 7 bases separating them. The CDR3 totals 13 residues. The CDR3 protein is CASSLDRGNEQFF. CDR3 DNA sequence: TGTGCCAGCAGCTTAGACAGGGGTAATGAGCAGTTCTTC.

The CDR3 coding sequence is TGTGCCAGCAGCGTAGGGACAACAGATACGCAGTATTTT. Translation gives CASSVGTTDTQYF. This chain uses TRBV5-5 with TRBJ2-3, with D possibly being TRBD1 (6 bases). Trimming removed 4 bases at V and 3 bases at J, with 9 bases between. This CDR3 is 13 amino acids long. Germline CDR1 reads SGHKS; CDR2 reads YYEKEE (reference sequence).

The chain joins TRBV12-3 or TRBV12-4 to TRBJ1-2, with TRBD1 matching over 9 bases. The CDR3 length is 13 residues. V trimming: 10 bases; J trimming: 4 bases; junction bases outside the gene matches: 7. CDR3 nucleotide sequence: TGTGCCACTGGACAGGGGAAGGGCTATGGCTACACCTTC. This gives the protein CATGQGKGYGYTF.

The V gene is TRBV5-4, the J gene TRBJ2-2; tentative D call: TRBD1 (6 bases). Germline lookup yields CDR1 SGHNT and CDR2 YYREEE (reference sequence). The CDR3 covers 14 residues. The V and J ends lost 4 bases and 1 base respectively, with 8 bases between them. This CDR3 is CASSAQGNTGELFF. DNA for the CDR3: TGTGCCAGCAGCGCACAGGGGAACACCGGGGAGCTGTTTTTT.

The chain recombines TRBV5-8 with TRBJ1-1, with 9 positions matching TRBD1. CDR1 and CDR2 from the germline V gene are SGHTS and YDEGEE. The trim removed 2 bases at V and 8 bases at J, leaving 4 bases unmatched. The CDR3 totals 13 residues. The CDR3 DNA sequence: TGTGCCAGCAGCTTTGACAGGGGGTCGGAAGCTTTCTTT. This translates into CASSFDRGSEAFF.

CDR3 loop: CASSVRATGELFF. CDR3 nucleotide sequence: TGTGCCAGCAGTGTCAGGGCCACCGGGGAGCTGTTTTTT. The chain links TRBV3-1 (or the pseudogene TRBV3-2) to TRBJ2-2; D may be TRBD1 (5 bases). There are 13 residues in the CDR3. Germline V CDR1 and CDR2: LGHDT, YNNKEL (reference sequence). Trimming stripped 6 bases from V and 4 bases from J, with 9 bases between.

V usage is TRBV7-3 and J usage is TRBJ2-3, with 9 bases lining up with TRBD1. Unmatched junction bases numbered 3, after V lost 5 bases and J lost 0 bases. Germline values: CDR1 SGHTA, CDR2 FQGTGA. The CDR3 is 15 amino acids. The CDR3 DNA reads as TGTGCCAGCAGCGCACAGGGGGCGAGCACAGATACGCAGTATTTT. This encodes CASSAQGASTDTQYF.

This clone was detected only once. The V call is TRBV2, the J call TRBJ1-5; possible D gene TRBD1, 6 bases. The CDR3 consists of 14 residues. V gave up 8 bases and J gave up 5 bases, with 16 bases separating them. Looked up from germline, CDR1 is SNHLY and CDR2 is FYNNEI. CDR3 sequence: CASVTFGGDQPQHF. The CDR3 coding sequence is TGTGCCAGCGTGACCTTTGGGGGCGATCAGCCCCAGCATTTT.

The CDR3 region has the DNA TGTGCCAGCAGCTCTCCCTACTCGTACCAAGAGACCCAGTACTTC. Translating it yields CASSSPYSYQETQYF. This rearrangement joins TRBV7-9 to TRBJ2-5; no definite D call. The V and J ends lost 4 bases and 0 bases respectively, with 12 bases between them. Germline V gives CDR1 SEHNR, CDR2 FQNEAQ (reference sequence). The CDR3 runs to 15 residues.

The chain carries TRBV7-7 and TRBJ2-3; D perhaps matches TRBD1 (8 bases). Germline CDR1 is SSHAT and CDR2 is FNYEAQ (reference sequence). CDR3 length: 15 amino acids. V lost 5 bases and J 5 bases, leaving 17 bases between the germline ends. CDR3 residues: CASSLLQGEGDTQYF. CDR3 coding DNA: TGTGCCAGCAGCCTATTACAGGGGGAGGGAGATACGCAGTATTTT.

The chain joins TRBV18 to TRBJ1-5; tentative D call: TRBD1 (6 bases). This CDR3 is built from 13 residues. The V gene lost 2 bases and the J gene lost 11 bases, with 13 bases spanning the gap. Germline lookup yields CDR1 KGHSH and CDR2 LQKENI. CDR3 loop: CASSPEYRQAQHF. In DNA, the CDR3 is TGTGCCAGCTCACCAGAGTATAGACAGGCCCAGCATTTT.

This clone has more than one count but fewer than ten. The gene calls are TRBV5-8 and TRBJ1-2; TRBD1 is a possible D gene (5 bases). The CDR3 consists of 18 residues. V lost 1 base and J lost 2, with 21 bases in between. The germline V gene encodes CDR1 SGHTS and CDR2 YDEGEE. CDR3 nucleotides: TGTGCCAGCAGCTTGTATTTAATAACGGCAGGGCTAAACTATGGCTACACCTTC. Translated, it gives CASSLYLITAGLNYGYTF.

This chain uses TRBV19 with TRBJ1-1; D uncertain. The germline V gene encodes CDR1 LNHDA and CDR2 SQIVND (reference sequence). The CDR3 covers 11 residues. The ends were cut back, 5 bases at V and 7 bases at J, with 8 bases in the middle. The CDR3 nucleotides read TGTGCCAGTAGTTTTTCAAATGAAGCTTTCTTT. It specifies CASSFSNEAFF.